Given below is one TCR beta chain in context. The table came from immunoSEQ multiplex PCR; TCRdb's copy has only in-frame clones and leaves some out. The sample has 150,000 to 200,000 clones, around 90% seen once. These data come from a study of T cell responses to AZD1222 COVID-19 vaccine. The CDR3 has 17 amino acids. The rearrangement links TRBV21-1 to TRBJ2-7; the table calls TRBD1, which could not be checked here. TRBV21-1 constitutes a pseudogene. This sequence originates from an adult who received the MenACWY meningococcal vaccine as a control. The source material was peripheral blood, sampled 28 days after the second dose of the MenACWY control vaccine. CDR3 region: CASSKAPQELIPYEQYF. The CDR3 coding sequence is TGTGCCAGCAGCAAAGCACCACAGGAGCTTATCCCCTACGAGCAGTACTTC.